This TCR beta chain stems from a study of PD-1 blockade in classical Hodgkin lymphoma. Study-level points and caveats: Why the repertoires differ is still unclear, perhaps disease activity or prior therapy. Newly diagnosed patients were reported to exhibit reduced baseline TCR diversity relative to healthy donors.

Noted time point: newly diagnosed, previously untreated cHL patient sample. Researchers report purifying CD4+ T cells from thawed PBMCs by magnetic negative selection. It was PBMCs in newly diagnosed, untreated classical Hodgkin lymphoma that served as comparison. Only in-frame clones appear in the TCRdb table, and some are missing; sequencing was by immunoSEQ multiplex PCR. The sample includes 20,000 to 25,000 clones, roughly nine tenths seen only once; the top ten take around 0.4%. V was clipped by 4 bases and J by 4 bases, with 13 bases between them. Germline values: CDR1 SNHLY, CDR2 FYNNEI. CDR3 length: 15 residues. Comment on this clone: What it recognizes is unknown.

The chain couples TRBV2 to TRBJ2-2; D tentatively reads TRBD1 or TRBD2 (5 bases each). The clonotype comes from a human donor with classical Hodgkin lymphoma. Sequenced sample: CD4+ T cells from blood. CDR3 coding DNA: TGTGCCAGCAGTGTAAGGGGACCACCCACCGGGGAGCTGTTTTTT. Amino acid sequence: CASSVRGPPTGELFF.